This TCR beta chain was recorded in a study of T cells in Graves' hyperthyroidism and ophthalmopathy. Study-level results: With a median lead of roughly 6.2 months before onset, the model predicted ophthalmopathy. Among thyroid clonotypes expanded above 0.001, most also appeared in blood.

Authors of the study amplified TCR beta CDR3 regions from RNA transcripts. HTBI primers were used for first-round RT-PCR of the TCR CDR3. TCRdb reanalysed the multiplex PCR reads using MiXCR and keeps one entry per CDR3 protein. The sample yields about 510,000 distinct CDR3 sequences, 46% seen once. Worth noting for this clonotype: Its matching antigen is unknown.

Germline-derived CDR1 and CDR2 are SQVTM and ANQGSEA. The CDR3 is 19 amino acids. V lost 4 bases, J lost 6 bases, and 34 bases lay in between. The diagnostic basis comprised clinical symptoms, serum thyroxine and TRAb, thyroid ultrasound and orbital computed tomography. The origin of this receptor is an adult woman with Graves' disease, either hyperthyroidism or ophthalmopathy (not recorded which). The sample was peripheral blood or thyroid tissue (not recorded which). This chain links TRBV29-1 with TRBJ2-7; D is possibly TRBD1 or TRBD2 (6 bases each). Here the CDR3 reads CSVGGLQGRRGTYRSEQYF. The CDR3 DNA reads TGCAGCGTTGGGGGTCTACAGGGTAGACGGGGGACGTATCGCAGCGAGCAGTACTTC.